This T cell receptor beta chain derives from a study of STAT5B mutations in CD4+ large granular lymphocyte leukemia. Overall study results and limits: Higher CD4+ than CD8+ T-LGLL clonality might reflect small sample size.

Of note for this clone: The antigen is unknown.

This CDR3 is 13 amino acids long. With 1 base removed from V and 1 base from J, the gap between germline ends came to 2 bases. Germline V gene lookup returns CDR1 SGHTA and CDR2 FQGNSA. Clones were read by immunoSEQ multiplex PCR, and TCRdb kept only the in-frame ones, dropping some. The data show about 32,000 clones, about 82% seen once. The chain recombines TRBV7-2 with TRBJ1-3, with no clear D. The sequence came from a human donor in good health. The sample was CD4+ T cells from blood buffy coats. The DNA of the CDR3 is TGTGCCAGCAGCTTAGGGTCTGGAAACACCATATATTTT. Its translation is CASSLGSGNTIYF. Supplemented by reference TRBV7-2 and TRBJ1-3, the full variable domain reads GAGVSQSPSNKVTEKGKDVELRCDPISGHTALYWYRQSLGQGLEFLIYFQGNSAPDKSGLPSDRFSAERTGGSVSTLTIQRTQQEDSAVYLCASSLGSGNTIYFGEGSWLTVV.